The rows below give T cell receptor beta chains drawn from one sample of a study of blood T cell repertoires in COVID-19. TCRdb's copy holds only in-frame clones and misses some; the assay was immunoSEQ multiplex PCR. The repertoire holds about 190,000 clones, roughly 87% seen once, with approximately 7.8% in the top ten. Specimen: peripheral blood. Receptors were obtained from a woman aged 55-70 years with COVID-19, enrolled during active disease. Each CDR3 is given with its conserved first and last residue. The order of the fields is J gene, V gene, D gene, clone size, CDR3 protein, CDR3 DNA. D genes are given only for firm matches. Rows may omit the clone size; those that give it use once, few, many or a size class.

TRBJ2-7,TRBV28,.,.,CASSSLWDSPFPEQYF,TGTGCCAGCAGTTCCCTCTGGGACTCCCCTTTCCCCGAGCAGTACTTC
TRBJ2-5,TRBV7-9,TRBD1,few,CASSGYRGQETQYF,TGTGCCAGCAGCGGTTACAGGGGCCAAGAGACCCAGTACTTC
TRBJ1-6,TRBV6-5,TRBD1,once,CASSPGQGPWAPLHF,TGTGCCAGCAGTCCGGGACAGGGACCTTGGGCACCCCTCCACTTT
TRBJ2-2,TRBV24-1,.,once,CATSDRRTANTGELFF,TGTGCCACCAGTGATAGGAGGACGGCGAACACCGGGGAGCTGTTTTTT
TRBJ1-1,TRBV5-1,.,.,CASSLDQRGGNTEAFF,TGCGCCAGCAGCCTGGACCAGCGAGGGGGGAACACTGAAGCTTTCTTT
TRBJ1-1,TRBV6-5,.,once,CASSKTDSWGTEAFF,TGTGCCAGCAGTAAAACGGACAGCTGGGGCACTGAAGCTTTCTTT
TRBJ2-7,TRBV9,TRBD1,.,CASSLGTGSSYEQYF,TGTGCCAGCAGCCTCGGGACAGGGAGCTCCTACGAGCAGTACTTC
TRBJ1-3,TRBV28,.,once,CASSLTVTSGNTIYF,TGTGCCAGCAGTTTAACAGTGACCTCTGGAAACACCATATATTTT
TRBJ2-2,TRBV2,TRBD1,.,CASSERTGDTGELFF,TGTGCCAGCAGTGAACGGACAGGGGATACCGGGGAGCTGTTTTTT
TRBJ2-7,TRBV27,TRBD2,.,CASSLAGGPYEQYF,TGTGCCAGCAGTTTAGCGGGAGGGCCCTACGAGCAGTACTTC
TRBJ1-2,TRBV7-3,.,few,CASSLTTSTLTGYTF,TGTGCCAGCAGCTTAACGACAAGCACTTTAACAGGCTACACCTTC
TRBJ2-7,TRBV29-1,TRBD1,once,CSVEGQFDEQYF,TGCAGCGTTGAGGGACAGTTCGACGAGCAGTACTTC
TRBJ2-7,TRBV6-5,.,.,CASSYRGTDYEQYF,TGTGCCAGCAGTTACCGGGGGACAGACTACGAGCAGTACTTC
TRBJ1-2,TRBV19,TRBD1,.,CASSVRGLDGYTF,TGTGCCAGTAGTGTGAGGGGGCTAGATGGCTACACCTTC
TRBJ2-1,TRBV7-9,TRBD2,few,CASSYRTSGHNEQFF,TGTGCCAGCAGCTACCGGACTAGCGGGCACAATGAGCAGTTCTTC
TRBJ1-2,TRBV27,TRBD1,few,CARRQGAPQNYGYTF,TGTGCCCGGCGGCAGGGGGCCCCACAAAACTATGGCTACACCTTC
TRBJ2-3,TRBV28,TRBD1,.,CASSSPQGALDTQYF,TGTGCCAGCAGTTCCCCCCAGGGGGCATTGGATACGCAGTATTTT
TRBJ1-2,TRBV7-6,.,.,CASSLGTGSGDGYTF,TGTGCCAGCAGCTTAGGTACAGGGAGTGGCGATGGCTACACCTTC
TRBJ2-7,TRBV7-3,TRBD2,.,CASSLAGGYEQYF,TGTGCCAGTTCCTTAGCGGGAGGGTACGAGCAGTACTTC
TRBJ2-3,TRBV14,TRBD1,.,CASSQEGTGITDTQYF,TGTGCCAGCAGCCAAGAAGGGACAGGCATCACAGATACGCAGTATTTT
TRBJ2-2,TRBV4-3,TRBD2,.,CASSQVSGRATGELFF,TGCGCCAGCAGCCAAGTTTCCGGGAGGGCCACCGGGGAGCTGTTTTTT
TRBJ1-5,TRBV28,TRBD1,.,CASGTGDVQPQHF,TGTGCCAGCGGGACAGGGGATGTTCAGCCCCAGCATTTT
TRBJ2-4,TRBV7-3,TRBD2,few,CASSPSGLAGGNIQYF,TGTGCCAGCAGCCCTTCCGGACTAGCGGGAGGGAACATTCAGTACTTC
TRBJ1-2,TRBV19,.,few,CASTGDTLGYGYTF,TGTGCCAGTACCGGGGACACCCTTGGCTATGGCTACACCTTC
TRBJ2-5,TRBV11-1,.,.,CASSLGTARTQYF,TGTGCCAGCAGCTTAGGGACTGCTAGAACCCAGTACTTC
TRBJ1-2,TRBV27,.,.,CASSLSIEGYGYTF,TGTGCCAGCAGTTTATCTATTGAGGGCTATGGCTACACCTTC
TRBJ1-5,TRBV6-6,.,.,CASSRSGAGFEINQPQHF,TGTGCCAGCAGTCGCTCCGGTGCGGGGTTCGAAATCAATCAGCCCCAGCATTTT
TRBJ2-3,TRBV24-1,TRBD2,once,CATSEPASGRADTQYF,TGTGCCACCAGTGAACCCGCTAGCGGGAGGGCAGATACGCAGTATTTT
TRBJ2-1,TRBV24-1,TRBD2,.,CAVSTSGLAAYNEQFF,TGTGCCGTGTCTACGAGCGGGCTAGCGGCCTACAATGAGCAGTTCTTC